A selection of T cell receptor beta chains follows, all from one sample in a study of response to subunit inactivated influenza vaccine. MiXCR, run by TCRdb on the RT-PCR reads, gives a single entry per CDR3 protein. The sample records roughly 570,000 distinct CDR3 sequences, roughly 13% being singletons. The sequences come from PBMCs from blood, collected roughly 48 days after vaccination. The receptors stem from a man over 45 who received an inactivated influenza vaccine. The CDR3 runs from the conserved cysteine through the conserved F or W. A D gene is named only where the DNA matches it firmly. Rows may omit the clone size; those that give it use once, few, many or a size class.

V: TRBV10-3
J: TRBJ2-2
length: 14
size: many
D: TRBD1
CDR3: CAMTGDANTGELFF
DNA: TGTGCCATGACAGGGGACGCGAACACCGGGGAGCTGTTTTTT

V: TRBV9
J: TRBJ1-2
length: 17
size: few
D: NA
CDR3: CASSVGPEAHGHYGYTF
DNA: TGTGCCAGCAGCGTAGGACCGGAGGCCCATGGGCACTATGGCTACACCTTC

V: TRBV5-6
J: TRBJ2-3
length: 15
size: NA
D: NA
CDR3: CSSSLQFRGTDTQYF
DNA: TGTTCCAGCAGCTTGCAGTTCCGGGGCACAGATACGCAGTATTTT

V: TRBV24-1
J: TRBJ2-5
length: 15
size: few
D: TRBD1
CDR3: CATSDRTGGRRTQYF
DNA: TGTGCCACCAGTGACCGGACAGGCGGCCGGCGGACCCAGTACTTC

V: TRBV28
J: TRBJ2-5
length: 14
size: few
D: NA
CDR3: CASTLSNGGETQYF
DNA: TGTGCCAGCACCCTCTCCAACGGCGGGGAGACCCAGTACTTC

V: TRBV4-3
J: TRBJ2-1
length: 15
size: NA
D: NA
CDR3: CASSQHILSGDEQFF
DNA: TGCGCCAGCAGCCAACACATCCTTAGCGGAGATGAGCAGTTCTTC

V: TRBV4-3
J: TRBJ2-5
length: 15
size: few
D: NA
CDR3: CASSQDLTGEETQYF
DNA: TGCGCCAGCAGCCAAGATCTTACCGGGGAAGAGACCCAGTACTTC

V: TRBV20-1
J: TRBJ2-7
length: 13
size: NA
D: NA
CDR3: CSARAATSYEQYF
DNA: TGCAGTGCTAGAGCGGCCACCTCCTACGAGCAGTACTTC

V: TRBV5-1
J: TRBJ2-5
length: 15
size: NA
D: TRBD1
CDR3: CASRRDRVGQETQYF
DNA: TGCGCCAGCAGGAGGGACAGGGTAGGACAAGAGACCCAGTACTTC

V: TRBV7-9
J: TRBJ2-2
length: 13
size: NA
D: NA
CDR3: CASSTLDGGELFF
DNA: TGTGCCAGCAGCACTTTAGACGGCGGGGAGCTGTTTTTT

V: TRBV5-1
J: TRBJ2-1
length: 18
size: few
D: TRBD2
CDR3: CASSLGPLGSGSGNEQFF
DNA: TGCGCCAGCAGCTTGGGACCCTTAGGTAGCGGGAGTGGCAATGAGCAGTTCTTC

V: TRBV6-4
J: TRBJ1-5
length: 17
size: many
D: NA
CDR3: CASSDLGQSYSNQPQHF
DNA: TGTGCCAGCAGTGACTTAGGACAGTCTTATAGCAATCAGCCCCAGCATTTT

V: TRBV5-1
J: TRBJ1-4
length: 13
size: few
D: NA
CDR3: CASSKQPKEKLFF
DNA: TGCGCCAGCAGTAAACAGCCGAAGGAAAAACTGTTTTTT

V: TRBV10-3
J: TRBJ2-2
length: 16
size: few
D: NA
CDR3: CAISDVVQAATGELFF
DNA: TGTGCCATCAGTGATGTAGTCCAGGCGGCCACCGGGGAGCTGTTTTTT